These 30 T cell receptor beta chains share one sample of origin, sequenced in a study of neurological immune-mediated disorders. TCRdb reprocessed the 5' RACE reads with MiXCR, giving one entry per CDR3 protein. The sample yields about 46,000 distinct CDR3 sequences, less than 5% seen once. Material for sequencing was PBMCs. The receptor set was obtained from a woman aged 55-69 years with multiple sclerosis.

This clonotype was recorded many times. V usage is TRBV7-9 and J usage is TRBJ2-7; unclear D gene. Trimming removed 1 base at V and 6 bases at J, with 7 bases between. Germline CDR1 SEHNR, CDR2 FQNEAQ (reference sequence). This CDR3 has 12 residues. The CDR3, as DNA: TGTGCCAGCAGCTTAGGCCCTTCCGAGCAGTACTTC. Protein sequence: CASSLGPSEQYF.

This clonotype was seen many times. The rearrangement uses TRBV29-1 and TRBJ2-3, with D hard to call. The V gene's germline CDR1 is SQVTM and CDR2 ANQGSEA. This CDR3 is built from 11 residues. V was cut by 3 bases and J by 9 bases, with 10 bases left in between. In DNA, the CDR3 is TGCAGCGTTGAGTCTTTCGAGACGCAGTATTTT. It encodes CSVESFETQYF.

This clonotype has ten or more counts. The V and J genes are TRBV9 and TRBJ2-2; D gene uncertain. The germline V and J ends were trimmed by 2 bases and 7 bases, with 6 bases remaining between them. The CDR3 consists of 12 residues. Germline loops: CDR1 SGDLS, CDR2 YYNGEE. In nucleotides, the CDR3 is TGTGCCAGCAGCGTTTACGGCGGGGAGCTGTTTTTT. Residues: CASSVYGGELFF.

This clonotype has at least ten counts. V is TRBV5-6 and J is TRBJ1-2, with a tentative D call TRBD1 (5 bases). CDR1 and CDR2 from the germline V gene are SGHDT and YYEEEE. Trimming shortened V by 4 bases and J by 5 bases, and 15 bases separated the two germline ends. The CDR3 is 14 residues long. The CDR3 bases are TGTGCCAGCAGCCTGAACAGCTGGGGGTATGGCTACACCTTC. It encodes CASSLNSWGYGYTF.

This clonotype was counted ten times or more. The chain joins TRBV29-1 to TRBJ2-7; 7 bases align to TRBD2. This CDR3 is built from 14 residues. V lost 5 bases to trimming and J lost 5 bases; unmatched junction nucleotides: 12. In germline, CDR1 is SQVTM, CDR2 ANQGSEA. The CDR3 nucleotides are TGCAGCGTTAGACTGGGGAGGGATTTTGACGAGCAGTACTTC. Its protein product is CSVRLGRDFDEQYF.

This clonotype showed up many times. This chain connects TRBV15 to TRBJ2-7, with D possibly being TRBD1 or TRBD2 (6 bases each). CDR3 size: 12 residues. V lost 4 bases, J lost 7 bases, and 11 bases lay in between. Germline CDR1 LNHNV, CDR2 YYDKDF (reference sequence). The CDR3 loop reads CATSIGGGEQYF. CDR3 sequence (DNA): TGTGCCACCAGCATCGGAGGGGGTGAGCAGTACTTC.

In its sample, this clonotype was seen a few times. The chain uses TRBV20-1 and TRBJ2-3; 15 bases line up with TRBD2. The ends lost 0 bases at V and 2 bases at J; junction bases unmatched: 9. CDR1 and CDR2 from the germline V gene are DFQATT and SNEGSKA (reference sequence). This CDR3 comprises 19 residues. The CDR3 DNA sequence: TGCAGTGCTAGAGATCGTGGACTAGCGGGGGGGCGGATCACAGATACGCAGTATTTT. It yields the protein CSARDRGLAGGRITDTQYF.

This clonotype was seen many times. The chain has TRBV5-1 and TRBJ1-5; D is unclear. This CDR3 has 15 residues. The V gene's germline CDR1 is SGHRS and CDR2 YFSETQ. Trimming took 0 bases from V and 0 from J, leaving 7 bases between them. The CDR3 loop reads CASSLGGNSNQPQHF. Written as DNA, the CDR3 is TGCGCCAGCAGCTTGGGAGGGAATAGCAATCAGCCCCAGCATTTT.

Ten or more counts support this clonotype. The V call is TRBV5-1, the J call TRBJ2-3; 9 bases map to TRBD1. V was clipped by 4 bases and J by 1 base; unmatched bases: 7. The CDR3 runs 16 residues. Germline V gives CDR1 SGHRS, CDR2 YFSETQ. The CDR3 spells CASSGGQGGRTDTQYF. The CDR3, as DNA: TGCGCCAGCAGCGGGGGACAGGGCGGGCGCACAGATACGCAGTATTTT.

There are many counts of this clonotype. The chain carries TRBV3-1 and TRBJ1-1; possible D gene TRBD1, 6 bases. This CDR3 comprises 12 residues. Trimming took 5 bases from V and 8 from J, leaving 12 bases between them. Germline loops: CDR1 LGHDT, CDR2 YNNKEL (reference sequence). The CDR3, as DNA: TGTGCCAGCAGCTTGATGGACAGCGAAGCTTTCTTT. Its protein is CASSLMDSEAFF.

This clonotype occurred many times. The chain carries TRBV20-1 and TRBJ2-7; TRBD1 matches at 7 bases. Germline V lookup: CDR1 DFQATT, CDR2 SNEGSKA (reference sequence). The CDR3 covers 13 residues. Trimming at V came to 1 base and at J to 3 bases, leaving 3 bases not matched to a gene. CDR3 sequence (DNA): TGCAGTGCTAGAGTTAGACAGGGCTACGAGCAGTACGTC. It codes for CSARVRQGYEQYV.

This clonotype has a handful of counts. The V call is TRBV20-1, the J call TRBJ2-1; TRBD1 aligns across 9 bases. V lost 3 bases and J lost 3; bases outside the gene matches: 6. Germline V gene sequence: CDR1 DFQATT, CDR2 SNEGSKA (reference sequence). This CDR3 spans 15 amino acids. The CDR3 DNA reads as TGCAGTGCTAGCCCAGGGGACAGGGACTACAATGAGCAGTTCTTC. Its protein product is CSASPGDRDYNEQFF.

In its sample, this clonotype was seen many times. The chain joins TRBV20-1 to TRBJ1-5; D call uncertain. Trimming shortened V by 5 bases and J by 0 bases, and 8 bases separated the two germline ends. This CDR3 is built from 13 residues. From germline, CDR1 is DFQATT and CDR2 SNEGSKA (reference sequence). CDR3 loop: CSASRDSNQPQHF. The CDR3 DNA is TGCAGTGCTTCCCGGGATAGCAATCAGCCCCAGCATTTT.

This clonotype was seen many times. CDR3 nucleotide sequence: TGCAGTGCTAGTCTCCAGCCTACCGGCAATGAGCAGTTCTTC. Protein sequence: CSASLQPTGNEQFF. The chain has TRBV20-1 and TRBJ2-1; D unresolved. The CDR3 totals 14 residues. Trimming pared 3 bases from V and 6 bases from J, leaving 15 bases between. Germline V gives CDR1 DFQATT, CDR2 SNEGSKA (reference sequence).

This clonotype was counted at least ten times. V usage is TRBV29-1 and J usage is TRBJ1-1; D is possibly TRBD1 (6 bases). Germline values: CDR1 SQVTM, CDR2 ANQGSEA. The CDR3 extends over 13 amino acids. The V end lost 6 bases, the J end lost 0 bases, and 11 bases lay between the germline ends. CDR3 amino acids: CSVVQGMNTEAFF. In DNA form, the CDR3 reads TGCAGCGTCGTACAGGGTATGAACACTGAAGCTTTCTTT.

This clonotype was counted between two and nine times. The chain's CDR3 is CASSLATDANYGYTF. As DNA, the CDR3 is TGCGCCAGCAGCTTGGCGACAGATGCTAACTATGGCTACACCTTC. The rearrangement links TRBV5-1 to TRBJ1-2; D may be TRBD1 (5 bases). The CDR3 extends over 15 amino acids. Germline CDR1 and CDR2: SGHRS and YFSETQ. V gave up 0 bases and J gave up 0 bases, with 9 bases separating them.

In its sample, this clonotype was seen many times. The chain is built from TRBV20-1 and TRBJ1-2, with 9 bases identical to TRBD1. The CDR3 is 15 residues long. The V segment lost 3 bases and the J segment 3 bases; nucleotides outside the gene matches: 8. The V gene's germline CDR1 is DFQATT and CDR2 SNEGSKA (reference sequence). The CDR3 sequence is CSASTAGQGYYGYTF. The CDR3 DNA reads TGCAGTGCTAGTACTGCGGGACAGGGCTACTATGGCTACACCTTC.

The J gene is TRBJ1-2, the V gene TRBV20-1; the D gene is possibly TRBD1 (5 bases). Looked up from germline, CDR1 is DFQATT and CDR2 is SNEGSKA (reference sequence). The CDR3 is 13 residues long. V was trimmed by 6 bases and J by 4 bases, leaving 15 bases between them. CDR3 sequence (DNA): TGCAGTGCCTCCGGGACGGCATCCTATGGCTACACCTTC. Translated: CSASGTASYGYTF.

This clonotype occurred many times. The chain employs TRBV5-1 and TRBJ1-1; no clear D. The germline V gene encodes CDR1 SGHRS and CDR2 YFSETQ. The CDR3 length is 14 residues. Trimming shortened V by 0 bases and J by 1 base, and 7 bases separated the two germline ends. The CDR3: CASSLAVANTEAFF. In nucleotides, the CDR3 is TGCGCCAGCAGCTTGGCCGTTGCGAACACTGAAGCTTTCTTT. Combining the CDR3 with reference TRBV5-1 and TRBJ1-1 gives the whole variable domain KAGVTQTPRYLIKTRGQQVTLSCSPISGHRSVSWYQQTPGQGLQFLFEYFSETQRNKGNFPGRFSGRQFSNSRSEMNVSTLELGDSALYLCASSLAVANTEAFFGQGTRLTVV.

At least ten counts were recorded for this clonotype. The chain uses TRBV7-6 and TRBJ2-1; 9 bases match TRBD1. The CDR3 length is 15 residues. Trimming removed 0 bases from V and 10 bases from J; junction bases left unmatched: 7. CDR1 is SGHVS, CDR2 FNYEAQ, per germline. Here the CDR3 DNA reads TGTGCCAGCAGCTTAGCGGGGACAGGGAATGGCGAGCAGTTCTTC. Its protein product is CASSLAGTGNGEQFF.

This clonotype was counted at least ten times. At one boundary the junction diverges from the germline segment, which might be a read error. The chain employs TRBV29-1 and TRBJ2-5, with D perhaps TRBD1 (6 bases). Germline V gene sequence: CDR1 SQVTM, CDR2 ANQGSEA. The CDR3 runs 9 residues. The CDR3 loop reads CSVEDSRNF. CDR3 DNA sequence: TGCAGCGTTGAGGACAGCCGGAACTTC. The full variable domain, in which reference TRBV29-1 and TRBJ2-5 provide the parts outside the CDR3, is SAVISQKPSRDICQRGTSLTIQCQVDSQVTMMFWYRQQPGQSLTLIATANQGSEATYESGFVIDKFPISRPNLTFSTLTVSNMSPEDSSIYLCSVEDSRNFGPGTRLLVL.

This clonotype was seen many times. The CDR3 region is CASSFGTSNNEQFF. Here the CDR3 DNA reads TGTGCCAGCAGCTTTGGGACTAGTAACAATGAGCAGTTCTTC. The chain uses TRBV7-2 and TRBJ2-1, with 8 bases aligning to TRBD2. The CDR3 consists of 14 residues. V gave up 3 bases and J gave up 5 bases; unmatched junction bases: 3. CDR1 SGHTA and CDR2 FQGNSA come from the germline V gene.

This clonotype was counted at least ten times. The V gene is TRBV4-3, the J gene TRBJ2-3, with 9 bases matching TRBD2. There are 18 residues in the CDR3. With V trimmed by 0 bases and J by 6 bases, 13 bases remained unmatched. Germline CDR1 LGHNA, CDR2 YSLEER. The CDR3 coding sequence is TGCGCCAGCAGCCAAGATTCCAGTGGTAGCGGGGGCCCGGATACGCAGTATTTT. Protein: CASSQDSSGSGGPDTQYF.

The sample holds many counts of this clonotype. The chain recombines TRBV5-1 with TRBJ1-1, with no clear D. V shed 0 bases and J shed 8 bases, with 14 bases lying between them. Germline CDR1 SGHRS, CDR2 YFSETQ. This CDR3 region has 14 residues. The CDR3 is CASSLEDGRSEAFF. The CDR3 nucleotides are TGCGCCAGCAGCTTGGAGGACGGACGAAGCGAAGCTTTCTTT. Drawing the rest from reference TRBV5-1 and TRBJ1-1, the complete variable domain is KAGVTQTPRYLIKTRGQQVTLSCSPISGHRSVSWYQQTPGQGLQFLFEYFSETQRNKGNFPGRFSGRQFSNSRSEMNVSTLELGDSALYLCASSLEDGRSEAFFGQGTRLTVV.

This clonotype was found a few times. The V gene is TRBV5-6, the J gene TRBJ1-2; D is possibly TRBD1 (5 bases). Germline V gene sequence: CDR1 SGHDT, CDR2 YYEEEE. Trimming took 3 bases from V and 4 from J, leaving 7 bases between them. CDR3 length: 12 amino acids. The CDR3 DNA sequence: TGTGCCAGCAGCTCGGGACGCTATGGCTACACCTTC. Translation: CASSSGRYGYTF.

This clonotype was counted many times. The chain has TRBV5-8 and TRBJ2-5; 10 bases fit TRBD2. V lost 5 bases to trimming and J lost 0 bases; unmatched junction nucleotides: 4. Per germline, CDR1 SGHTS and CDR2 YDEGEE. This CDR3 comprises 15 residues. CDR3 DNA sequence: TGTGCCAGCAGTTCTGGACTAGCGGACCAAGAGACCCAGTACTTC. Amino acid sequence: CASSSGLADQETQYF.

This clonotype came up many times. The V call is TRBV5-1, the J call TRBJ2-7; possible D gene TRBD2, 6 bases. The CDR3 runs 14 residues. Germline V gives CDR1 SGHRS, CDR2 YFSETQ. The V end was cut by 0 bases, the J end by 5 bases, with 12 bases between. CDR3 in DNA: TGCGCCAGCAGCTTGGATGGCAGGGAGGACGAGCAGTACTTC. This translates into CASSLDGREDEQYF.

This clonotype showed up many times. This chain connects TRBV4-1 to TRBJ1-1, with TRBD1 as a possible D gene (5 bases). V shed 0 bases and J shed 5 bases, with 13 bases lying between them. CDR1 and CDR2 (germline): MGHRA, YSYEKL. The CDR3 contains 15 residues. The CDR3 region has the DNA TGCGCCAGCAGCCAAGATCCTCCAGGGTGGACTGAAGCTTTCTTT. Protein: CASSQDPPGWTEAFF.

This clonotype came up a few times. Here the CDR3 DNA reads TGTGCCAGCAGCTTAGGATGGCAGAACTACGAGCAGTACTTC. This codes for CASSLGWQNYEQYF. The chain employs TRBV11-2 and TRBJ2-7; D call uncertain. This CDR3 region has 14 residues. Germline V gives CDR1 SGHAT, CDR2 FQNNGV. V lost 1 base to trimming and J lost 3 bases, with 10 bases between them.

This clonotype was observed a few times. The chain carries TRBV7-2 and TRBJ1-5; tentative D call: TRBD1 (5 bases). Germline V gene data show CDR1 as SGHTA and CDR2 as FQGNSA. Trimming took off 0 bases at V and 11 bases at J, with 11 bases between the two ends. CDR3 size: 13 residues. For the CDR3, the DNA is TGTGCCAGCAGCTTAGCGAGGGACGGGTCCCAGCATTTT. Its protein product is CASSLARDGSQHF.